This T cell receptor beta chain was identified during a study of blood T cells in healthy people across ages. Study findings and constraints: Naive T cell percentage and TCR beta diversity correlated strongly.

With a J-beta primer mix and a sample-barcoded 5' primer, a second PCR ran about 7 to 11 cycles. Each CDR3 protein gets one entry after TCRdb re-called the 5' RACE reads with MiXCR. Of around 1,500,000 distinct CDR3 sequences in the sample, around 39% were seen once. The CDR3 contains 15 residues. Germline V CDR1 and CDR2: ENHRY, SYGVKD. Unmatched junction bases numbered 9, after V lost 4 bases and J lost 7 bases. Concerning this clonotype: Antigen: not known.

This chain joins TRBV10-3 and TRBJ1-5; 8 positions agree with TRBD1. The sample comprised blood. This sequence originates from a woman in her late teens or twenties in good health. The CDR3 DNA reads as TGTGCCATCAGTGCCGGACAGGGAAGAGAACAGCCCCAGCATTTT. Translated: CAISAGQGREQPQHF.